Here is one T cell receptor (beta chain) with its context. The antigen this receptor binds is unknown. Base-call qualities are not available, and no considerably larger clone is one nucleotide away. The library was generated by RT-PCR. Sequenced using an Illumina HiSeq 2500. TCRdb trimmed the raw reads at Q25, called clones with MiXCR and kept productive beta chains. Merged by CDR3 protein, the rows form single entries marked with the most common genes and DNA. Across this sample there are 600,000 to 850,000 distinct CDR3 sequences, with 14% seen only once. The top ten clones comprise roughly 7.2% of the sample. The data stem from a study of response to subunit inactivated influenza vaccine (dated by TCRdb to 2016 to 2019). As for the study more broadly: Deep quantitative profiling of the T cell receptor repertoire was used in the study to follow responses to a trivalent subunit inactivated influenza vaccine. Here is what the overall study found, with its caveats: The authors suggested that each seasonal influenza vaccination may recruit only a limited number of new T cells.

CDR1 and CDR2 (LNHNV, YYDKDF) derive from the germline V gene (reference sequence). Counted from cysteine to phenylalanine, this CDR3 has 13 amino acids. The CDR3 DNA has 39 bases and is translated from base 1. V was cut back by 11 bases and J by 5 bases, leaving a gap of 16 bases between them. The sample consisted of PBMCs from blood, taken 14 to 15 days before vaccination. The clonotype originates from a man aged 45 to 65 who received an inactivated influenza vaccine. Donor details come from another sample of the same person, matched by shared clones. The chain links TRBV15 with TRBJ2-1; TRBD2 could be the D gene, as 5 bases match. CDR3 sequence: CASQSGYHNEQFF. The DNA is TGTGCCTCCCAATCGGGATATCACAATGAGCAGTTCTTC.